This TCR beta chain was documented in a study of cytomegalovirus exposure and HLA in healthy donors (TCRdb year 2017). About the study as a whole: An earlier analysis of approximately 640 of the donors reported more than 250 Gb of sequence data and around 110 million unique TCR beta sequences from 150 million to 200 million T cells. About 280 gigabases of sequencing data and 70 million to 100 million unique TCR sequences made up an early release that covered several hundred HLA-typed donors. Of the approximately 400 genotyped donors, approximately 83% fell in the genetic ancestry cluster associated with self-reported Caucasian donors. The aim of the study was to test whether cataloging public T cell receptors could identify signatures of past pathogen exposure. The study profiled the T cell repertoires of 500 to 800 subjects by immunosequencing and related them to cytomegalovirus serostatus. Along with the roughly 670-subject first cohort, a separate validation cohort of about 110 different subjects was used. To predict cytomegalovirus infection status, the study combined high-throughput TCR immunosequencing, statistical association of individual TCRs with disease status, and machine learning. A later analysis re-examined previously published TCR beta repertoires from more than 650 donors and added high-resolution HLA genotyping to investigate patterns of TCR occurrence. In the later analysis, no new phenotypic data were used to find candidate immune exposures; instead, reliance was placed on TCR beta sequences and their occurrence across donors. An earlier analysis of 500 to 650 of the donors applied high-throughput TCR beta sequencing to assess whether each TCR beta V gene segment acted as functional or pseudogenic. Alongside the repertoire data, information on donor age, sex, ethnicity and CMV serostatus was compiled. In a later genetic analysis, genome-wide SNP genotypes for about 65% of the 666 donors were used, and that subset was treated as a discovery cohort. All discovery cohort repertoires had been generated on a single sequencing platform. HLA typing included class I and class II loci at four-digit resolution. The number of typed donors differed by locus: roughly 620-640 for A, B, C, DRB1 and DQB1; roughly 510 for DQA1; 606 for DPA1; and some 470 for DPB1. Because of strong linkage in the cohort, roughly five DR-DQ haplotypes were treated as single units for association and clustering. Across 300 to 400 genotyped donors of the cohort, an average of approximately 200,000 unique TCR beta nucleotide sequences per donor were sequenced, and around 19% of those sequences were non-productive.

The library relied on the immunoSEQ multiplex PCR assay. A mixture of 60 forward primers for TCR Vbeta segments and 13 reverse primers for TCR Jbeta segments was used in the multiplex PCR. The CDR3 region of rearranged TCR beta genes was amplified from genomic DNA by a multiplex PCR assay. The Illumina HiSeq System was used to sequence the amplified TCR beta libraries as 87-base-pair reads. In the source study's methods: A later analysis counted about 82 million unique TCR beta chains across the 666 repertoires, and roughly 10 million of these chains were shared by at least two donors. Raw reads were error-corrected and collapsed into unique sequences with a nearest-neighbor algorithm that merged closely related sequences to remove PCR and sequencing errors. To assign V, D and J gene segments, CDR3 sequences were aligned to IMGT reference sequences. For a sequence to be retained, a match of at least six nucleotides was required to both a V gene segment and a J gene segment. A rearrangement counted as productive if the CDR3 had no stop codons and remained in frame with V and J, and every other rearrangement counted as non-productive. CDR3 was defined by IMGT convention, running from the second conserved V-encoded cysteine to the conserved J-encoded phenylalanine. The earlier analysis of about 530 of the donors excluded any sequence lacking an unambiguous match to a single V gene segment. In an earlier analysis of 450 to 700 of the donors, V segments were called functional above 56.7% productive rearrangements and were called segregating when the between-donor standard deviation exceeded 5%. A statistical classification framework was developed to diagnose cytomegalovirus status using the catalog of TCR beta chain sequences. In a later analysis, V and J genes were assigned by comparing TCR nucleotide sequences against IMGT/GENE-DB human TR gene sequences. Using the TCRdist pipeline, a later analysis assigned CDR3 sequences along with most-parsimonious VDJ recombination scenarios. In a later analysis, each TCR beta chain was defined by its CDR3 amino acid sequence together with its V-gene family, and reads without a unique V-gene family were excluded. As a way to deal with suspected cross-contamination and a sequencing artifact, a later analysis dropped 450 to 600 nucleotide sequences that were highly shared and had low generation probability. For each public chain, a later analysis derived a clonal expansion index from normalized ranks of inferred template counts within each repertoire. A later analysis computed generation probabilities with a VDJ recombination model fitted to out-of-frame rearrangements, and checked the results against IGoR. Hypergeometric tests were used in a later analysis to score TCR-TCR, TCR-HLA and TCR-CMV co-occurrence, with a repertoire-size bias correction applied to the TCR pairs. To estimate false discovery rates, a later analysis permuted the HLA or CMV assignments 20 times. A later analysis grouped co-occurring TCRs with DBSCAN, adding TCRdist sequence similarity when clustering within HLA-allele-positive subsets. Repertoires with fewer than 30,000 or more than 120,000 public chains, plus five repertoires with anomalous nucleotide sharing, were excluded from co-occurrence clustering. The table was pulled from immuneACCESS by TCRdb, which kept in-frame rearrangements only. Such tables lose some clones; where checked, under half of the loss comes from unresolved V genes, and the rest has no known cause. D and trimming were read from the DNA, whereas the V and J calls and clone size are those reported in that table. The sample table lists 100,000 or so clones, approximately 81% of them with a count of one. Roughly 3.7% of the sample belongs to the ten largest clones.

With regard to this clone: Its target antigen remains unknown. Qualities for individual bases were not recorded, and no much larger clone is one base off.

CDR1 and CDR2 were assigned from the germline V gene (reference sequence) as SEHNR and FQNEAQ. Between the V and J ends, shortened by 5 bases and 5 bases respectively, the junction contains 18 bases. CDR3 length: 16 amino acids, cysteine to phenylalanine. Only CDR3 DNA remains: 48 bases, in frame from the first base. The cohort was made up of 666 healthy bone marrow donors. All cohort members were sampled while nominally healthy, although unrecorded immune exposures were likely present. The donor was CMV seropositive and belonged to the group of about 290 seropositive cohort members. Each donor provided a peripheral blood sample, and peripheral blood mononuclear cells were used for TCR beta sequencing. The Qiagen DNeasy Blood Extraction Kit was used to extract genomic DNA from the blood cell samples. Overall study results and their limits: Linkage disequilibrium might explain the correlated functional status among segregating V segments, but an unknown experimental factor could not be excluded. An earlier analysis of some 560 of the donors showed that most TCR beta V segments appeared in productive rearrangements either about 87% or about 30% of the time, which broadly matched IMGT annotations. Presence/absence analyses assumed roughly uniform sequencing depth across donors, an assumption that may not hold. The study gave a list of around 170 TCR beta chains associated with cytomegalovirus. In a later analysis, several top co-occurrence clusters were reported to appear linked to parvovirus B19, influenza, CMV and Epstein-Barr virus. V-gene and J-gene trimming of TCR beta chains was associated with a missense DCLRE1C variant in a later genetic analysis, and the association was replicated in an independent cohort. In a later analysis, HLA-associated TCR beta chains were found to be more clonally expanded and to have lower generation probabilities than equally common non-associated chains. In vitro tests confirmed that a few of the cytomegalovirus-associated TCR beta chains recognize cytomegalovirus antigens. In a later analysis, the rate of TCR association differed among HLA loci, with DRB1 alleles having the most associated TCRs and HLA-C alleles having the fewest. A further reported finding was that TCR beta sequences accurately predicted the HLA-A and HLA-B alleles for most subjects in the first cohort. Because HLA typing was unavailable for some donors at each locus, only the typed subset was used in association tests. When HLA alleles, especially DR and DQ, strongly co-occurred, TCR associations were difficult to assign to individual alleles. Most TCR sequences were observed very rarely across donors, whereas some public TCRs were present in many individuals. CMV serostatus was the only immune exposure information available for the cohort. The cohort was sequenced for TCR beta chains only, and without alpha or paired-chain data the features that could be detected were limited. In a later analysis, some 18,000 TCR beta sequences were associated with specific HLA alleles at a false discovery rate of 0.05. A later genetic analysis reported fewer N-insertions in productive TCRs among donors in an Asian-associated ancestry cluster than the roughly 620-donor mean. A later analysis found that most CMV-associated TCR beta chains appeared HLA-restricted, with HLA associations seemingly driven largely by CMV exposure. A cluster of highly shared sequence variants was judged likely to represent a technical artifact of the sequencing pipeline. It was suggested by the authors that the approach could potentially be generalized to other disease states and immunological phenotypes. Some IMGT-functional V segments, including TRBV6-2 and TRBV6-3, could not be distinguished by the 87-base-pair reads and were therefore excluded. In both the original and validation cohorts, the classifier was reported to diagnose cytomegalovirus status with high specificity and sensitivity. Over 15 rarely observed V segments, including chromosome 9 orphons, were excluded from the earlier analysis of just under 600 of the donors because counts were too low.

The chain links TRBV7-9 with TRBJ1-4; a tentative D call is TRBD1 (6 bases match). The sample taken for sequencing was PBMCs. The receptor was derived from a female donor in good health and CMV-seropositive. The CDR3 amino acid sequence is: CASSARYRAENEKLFF. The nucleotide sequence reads TGTGCCAGCAGCGCCCGATACAGGGCAGAGAATGAAAAACTGTTTTTT.